The present entry profiles one T cell receptor (beta chain) with its context. What it binds is not known. The data were obtained in a study of T cell responses to AZD1222 COVID-19 vaccine. V was trimmed by 2 bases and J by 5 bases, leaving 9 bases between them. This CDR3 region has 13 residues. Study-level results: CD4 TCRs linked to vaccination spanned spike, dominating at 160-218 and 743-854. A mostly white British donor set with more females was recruited, and clonal diversity was possibly underestimated. Among spike-specific TCRs, nearly half reportedly target unmutated variant regions. Only five or six individuals given AZD1222 were seropositive at baseline.

The assay was immunoSEQ multiplex PCR, and TCRdb's table has in-frame clones only and misses some. The sample shows approximately 140,000 clones, roughly nine tenths of them seen only once. This rearrangement joins TRBV23-1 to TRBJ1-2; no clear D. TRBV23-1 is filed as an ORF, its function uncertain. The clonotype originates from an adult who received the AZD1222 COVID-19 vaccine. The sample here was peripheral blood, taken 28 days after the second AZD1222 dose. CDR3: CASSQARAYGYTF. CDR3 DNA sequence: TGCGCCAGCAGTCAAGCCCGGGCTTATGGCTACACCTTC.